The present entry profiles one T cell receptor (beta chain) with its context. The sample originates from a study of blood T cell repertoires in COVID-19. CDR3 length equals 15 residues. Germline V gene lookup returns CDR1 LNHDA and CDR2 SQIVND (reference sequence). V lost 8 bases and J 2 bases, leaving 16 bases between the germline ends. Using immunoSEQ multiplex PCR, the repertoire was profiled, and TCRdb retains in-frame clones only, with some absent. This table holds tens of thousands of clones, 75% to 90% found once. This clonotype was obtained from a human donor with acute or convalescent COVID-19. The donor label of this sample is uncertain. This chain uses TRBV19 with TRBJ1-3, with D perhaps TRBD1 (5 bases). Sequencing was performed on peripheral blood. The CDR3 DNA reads TGTGCCAGTTTATATGACAGCGCCCCTGGAAACACCATATATTTT. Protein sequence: CASLYDSAPGNTIYF.